This T cell receptor (beta chain) was retrieved from a study of blood T cells in healthy people across ages. With a J-beta primer mix and a sample-barcoded 5' primer, a second PCR ran about 6 to 11 cycles. Each cDNA molecule received a tag from a template-switch adaptor that had 12 random nucleotides. TCRdb itself ran the 5' RACE reads through MiXCR, one entry per CDR3 protein. Counted here are around 780,000 distinct CDR3 sequences, roughly 24% occurring once; the ten biggest clones make up 3%. The CDR3 loop spans 14 amino acids. Trimming took off 7 bases at V and 2 bases at J, with 15 bases between the two ends. Germline V lookup: CDR1 MNHNY, CDR2 SVGAGI (reference sequence). Worth noting for this clonotype: Because the CDR3 is missing its conserved closing phenylalanine or tryptophan, this is likely a read error.

The sample was also linked to a second study, of T cells of mothers and their children. Per that paper: Using around 1.4 ug per 15 ul, all extracted RNA underwent cDNA synthesis. Mothers and children who were related shared slightly more overlap than unrelated pairs, but not significantly more.

The source of this sequence is a boy aged 5-17 years in good health. The specimen was blood. V is TRBV6-6 and J is TRBJ2-7, with a weak D call TRBD1 (6 bases). CDR3 residues: CASTPGVDPYEQYL. The CDR3 region has the DNA TGTGCCAGCACTCCAGGGGTGGACCCCTACGAGCAGTACCTC.